This passage covers 24 T cell receptor beta chains from one sample sequenced in a study of blood T cell repertoires in COVID-19. Using immunoSEQ multiplex PCR, the repertoire was profiled, and TCRdb retains in-frame clones only, with some absent. The sample gives a few hundred thousand clones, roughly 88% of which show up once; around 5% is in the top ten. Sequenced: PBMCs or T cells enriched from blood (not recorded which). The receptors originated from a man between 25 and 39 years old who had recovered from COVID-19.

The chain is built from TRBV28 and TRBJ1-5; 10 positions match TRBD1. Germline V gene lookup returns CDR1 MDHEN and CDR2 SYDVKM. Germline trimming cut 5 bases from V and 6 bases from J; bases unmatched to any gene: 4. The CDR3 spans 14 residues. The CDR3 loop is CASSTRTGGQPQHF. Written as DNA, the CDR3 is TGTGCCAGCAGTACCCGGACAGGGGGTCAGCCCCAGCATTTT.

The chain recombines TRBV18 with TRBJ2-1; the match to TRBD2 covers 14 bases. The trim removed 6 bases at V and 4 bases at J, leaving 8 bases unmatched. The CDR3 has 17 residues. Germline V CDR1 and CDR2: KGHSH, LQKENI. The CDR3 sequence: CASSPSRTSGGYNEQFF. CDR3 DNA sequence: TGTGCCAGCTCGCCCTCCCGGACTAGCGGGGGGTACAATGAGCAGTTCTTC. Supplemented by reference TRBV18 and TRBJ2-1, the full variable domain reads NAGVMQNPRHLVRRRGQEARLRCSPMKGHSHVYWYRQLPEEGLKFMVYLQKENIIDESGMPKERFSAEFPKEGPSILRIQQVVRGDSAAYFCASSPSRTSGGYNEQFFGPGTRLTVL.

CDR3 region: CASAGRGGSSTDTQYF. CDR3 coding DNA: TGCGCCAGCGCAGGGCGGGGCGGGTCTAGCACAGATACGCAGTATTTT. V and J are TRBV5-1 and TRBJ2-3, with TRBD2 as a possible D gene (6 bases). The germline V gene encodes CDR1 SGHRS and CDR2 YFSETQ. The CDR3 covers 16 residues. V lost 7 bases to trimming and J lost 0 bases, with 18 bases between them.

The chain has TRBV4-2 and TRBJ2-3; D unclear. Germline assignment: CDR1 LGHNA and CDR2 YNFKEQ. The ends were cut back, 1 base at V and 4 bases at J, with 12 bases in the middle. The CDR3 covers 15 residues. In DNA form, the CDR3 reads TGTGCCAGCAGCCAAGGGAACAGCCAGTCAGATACGCAGTATTTT. As protein: CASSQGNSQSDTQYF.

This chain connects TRBV14 to TRBJ2-7; the D gene is possibly TRBD1 (6 bases). Trimming pared 4 bases from V and 2 bases from J, leaving 12 bases between. The germline V gene encodes CDR1 SGHDN and CDR2 FVKESK. The CDR3 has 14 amino acids. The CDR3 reads CASSPPGHTYEQYF. CDR3 coding DNA: TGTGCCAGCAGCCCACCGGGACATACCTACGAGCAGTACTTC.

This clone was seen a single time. V and J are TRBV5-5 and TRBJ2-7, with 7 bases lining up with TRBD1. Trimming took 0 bases from V and 3 from J; bases not matched to a gene: 6. CDR3 size: 15 residues. Germline V gene data show CDR1 as SGHKS and CDR2 as YYEKEE (reference sequence). CDR3 in amino acids: CASSLATGQSYEQYF. The CDR3 DNA follows: TGTGCCAGCAGCTTGGCTACGGGACAGAGCTACGAGCAGTACTTC.

This clone was seen a few times. The chain recombines TRBV11-2 with TRBJ2-7, with a weak D call TRBD1 (5 bases). Trimming removed 0 bases from V and 2 bases from J, with 14 bases in between. The CDR3 consists of 16 residues. Germline assignment: CDR1 SGHAT and CDR2 FQNNGV. CDR3: CASSLDNPGLAYEQYF. In DNA, the CDR3 is TGTGCCAGCAGCTTAGATAATCCAGGGTTAGCCTACGAGCAGTACTTC.

The V call is TRBV28, the J call TRBJ1-1; a weak D match, TRBD1 (5 bases). Between the trimmed V and J ends, which lost 4 bases and 3 bases, there was a span of 9 bases. Per germline, CDR1 MDHEN and CDR2 SYDVKM. CDR3 length: 13 residues. This CDR3 reads CASSYGGYTEAFF. CDR3 nucleotides: TGTGCCAGCAGTTACGGGGGATACACTGAAGCTTTCTTT.

This clone was seen only a few times. This specimen includes other DNA sequences encoding the same CDR3. The chain carries TRBV28 and TRBJ1-1; tentatively, D is TRBD1 (5 bases). The CDR3 sequence is 11 residues long. In germline, CDR1 is MDHEN, CDR2 SYDVKM. V lost 5 bases to trimming and J lost 8 bases, with 9 bases between them. CDR3 coding DNA: TGTGCCAGCAGTCTCAGGGTGGAAGCTTTCTTT. This codes for CASSLRVEAFF.

The chain couples TRBV6-6 to TRBJ2-2; D perhaps matches TRBD1 (6 bases). This CDR3 region has 15 residues. Trimming removed 5 bases from V and 5 bases from J, with 15 bases in between. Germline assignment: CDR1 MNHNY and CDR2 SVGAGI (reference sequence). The CDR3 DNA follows: TGTGCCAGCAGTGCACAGGGAAAGGGGACCGGGGAGCTGTTTTTT. This sequence encodes CASSAQGKGTGELFF.

This clone has a handful of counts. The chain has TRBV5-5 and TRBJ2-5; 10 bases agree with TRBD1. This CDR3 is 14 amino acids long. Germline lookup yields CDR1 SGHKS and CDR2 YYEKEE (reference sequence). V shed 4 bases and J 4 bases; nucleotides not matched to a gene: 4. CDR3 loop: CASSLTGGGETQYF. As DNA, the CDR3 is TGTGCCAGCAGCCTGACAGGGGGCGGAGAGACCCAGTACTTC.

V usage is TRBV14 and J usage is TRBJ2-3; D is unclear. Trimming left V 4 bases short and J 0 bases short, with 17 bases between. Germline loops: CDR1 SGHDN, CDR2 FVKESK. The CDR3 loop spans 17 amino acids. CDR3 in amino acids: CASSPTDNPASTDTQYF. CDR3 DNA sequence: TGTGCCAGCAGCCCTACCGACAACCCCGCTAGCACAGATACGCAGTATTTT.

J is TRBJ2-7 and V is TRBV19; tentative D call: TRBD2 (5 bases). The ends were cut back, 5 bases at V and 4 bases at J, with 15 bases in the middle. Germline assignment: CDR1 LNHDA and CDR2 SQIVND (reference sequence). This CDR3 has 14 amino acids. DNA of the CDR3: TGTGCCAGTAGTCTACCCTCCCGCGGGTACGAGCAGTACTTC. It is translated as CASSLPSRGYEQYF. Combining the CDR3 with reference TRBV19 and TRBJ2-7 gives the whole variable domain DGGITQSPKYLFRKEGQNVTLSCEQNLNHDAMYWYRQDPGQGLRLIYYSQIVNDFQKGDIAEGYSVSREKKESFPLTVTSAQKNPTAFYLCASSLPSRGYEQYFGPGTRLTVT.

V is TRBV3-1 (or the pseudogene TRBV3-2) and J is TRBJ1-6, with TRBD1 matching 9 bases. Unmatched junction bases numbered 6, after V lost 6 bases and J lost 9 bases. The CDR3 consists of 14 residues. Germline CDR1 and CDR2: LGHDT and YNNKEL (reference sequence). The CDR3 reads CASSSSGQGSPLHF. Written as DNA, the CDR3 is TGTGCCAGCAGTTCGTCGGGACAGGGTTCACCCCTCCACTTT.

V is TRBV9 and J is TRBJ1-4; D not certain. This CDR3 comprises 14 residues. In germline, CDR1 is SGDLS, CDR2 YYNGEE. V gave up 4 bases and J gave up 8 bases, with 15 bases separating them. The CDR3 loop reads CASSPAPGGEKLFF. CDR3 nucleotide sequence: TGTGCCAGCAGCCCAGCTCCGGGAGGGGAAAAACTGTTTTTT. The whole variable domain, filled in from reference TRBV9 and TRBJ1-4, reads DSGVTQTPKHLITATGQRVTLRCSPRSGDLSVYWYQQSLDQGLQFLIQYYNGEERAKGNILERFSAQQFPDLHSELNLSSLELGDSALYFCASSPAPGGEKLFFGSGTQLSVL.

The chain recombines TRBV28 with TRBJ1-3; 8 bases line up with TRBD1. V gave up 6 bases and J gave up 2 bases; unmatched junction bases: 12. This CDR3 comprises 17 residues. Per germline, CDR1 MDHEN and CDR2 SYDVKM. CDR3 protein: CASRSTGAPDAGNTIYF. DNA for the CDR3: TGTGCCAGCAGGTCGACAGGGGCTCCCGACGCTGGAAACACCATATATTTT.

The chain combines TRBV2 with TRBJ1-3; D uncertain. The V end lost 6 bases, the J end lost 0 bases, and 6 bases lay between the germline ends. Germline V gene sequence: CDR1 SNHLY, CDR2 FYNNEI. The CDR3 sequence is 13 residues long. This CDR3 reads CASSGSSGNTIYF. DNA for the CDR3: TGTGCCAGCAGCGGTAGCTCTGGAAACACCATATATTTT.

The CDR3 spells CAWSPGTGPEKLFF. CDR3 coding DNA: TGTGCCTGGAGTCCCGGGACAGGGCCTGAAAAACTGTTTTTT. The chain is built from TRBV30 and TRBJ1-4, with 9 bases that match TRBD1. Per the germline V gene, CDR1 is GTSNPN and CDR2 is SVGIG (reference sequence). V dropped 2 bases and J dropped 7; count of bases not matched to a gene: 5. The CDR3 has 14 residues.

The chain links TRBV5-1 to TRBJ1-6; 9 bases are shared with TRBD1. This CDR3 is 14 amino acids long. The germline gives CDR1 SGHRS, CDR2 YFSETQ. V lost 4 bases, J lost 8 bases, and 4 bases stayed unmatched. In nucleotides, the CDR3 is TGCGCCAGCAGCGCTCGGGACAGGGATTCACCCCTCCACTTT. Its protein is CASSARDRDSPLHF.

The V call is TRBV7-3, the J call TRBJ1-1; D call uncertain. Germline V gene lookup returns CDR1 SGHTA and CDR2 FQGTGA. The CDR3 runs to 15 residues. Trimming cost V 4 bases and J 3 bases, with 15 bases left between them. The CDR3 loop is CASSSLGGAYTEAFF. As DNA, the CDR3 is TGTGCCAGCAGCTCGCTCGGAGGAGCTTACACTGAAGCTTTCTTT.

The rearrangement joins TRBV2 to TRBJ2-7; 13 bases agree with TRBD2. The V segment lost 7 bases and the J segment 3 bases; nucleotides outside the gene matches: 3. In germline, CDR1 is SNHLY, CDR2 FYNNEI. The CDR3 is 14 residues long. CDR3 nucleotide sequence: TGTGCCAGCAAGACTAGCGGGGGGATCTACGAGCAGTACTTC. Its protein product is CASKTSGGIYEQYF.

The sample holds a few counts of this clone. The chain combines TRBV21-1 with TRBJ1-1; TRBD1 is the table's D call and was not checked against the DNA. TRBV21-1 is noted as a pseudogene. CDR3 length: 16 amino acids. CDR3 DNA sequence: TGTGCCAGCAGCAGACCGGGACAGTGGGTTGGAACTGAAGCTTTCTTT. Its translation is CASSRPGQWVGTEAFF.

The gene calls are TRBV5-1 and TRBJ1-4; a possible D gene is TRBD1 (6 bases). CDR1 and CDR2 from the germline V gene are SGHRS and YFSETQ. This CDR3 spans 14 amino acids. V lost 4 bases to trimming and J lost 3 bases, with 10 bases between them. CDR3: CASSRDTANEKLFF. Written as DNA, the CDR3 is TGCGCCAGCAGCCGGGACACCGCTAATGAAAAACTGTTTTTT. The complete variable domain, with remaining parts taken from reference TRBV5-1 and TRBJ1-4, reads KAGVTQTPRYLIKTRGQQVTLSCSPISGHRSVSWYQQTPGQGLQFLFEYFSETQRNKGNFPGRFSGRQFSNSRSEMNVSTLELGDSALYLCASSRDTANEKLFFGSGTQLSVL.

Comment on this clone: This sample includes further DNA sequences coding for the same CDR3. The gene calls are TRBV7-9 and TRBJ2-7, with 9 bases aligning to TRBD1. The J segment lost 1 base and the V segment lost 4 bases, leaving 2 bases of the junction unmatched. Germline V gene lookup returns CDR1 SEHNR and CDR2 FQNEAQ (reference sequence). The CDR3 extends over 14 amino acids. CDR3 loop: CASSSGQGSYEQYF. In nucleotides, the CDR3 is TGTGCCAGCAGCTCTGGACAGGGGTCCTACGAGCAGTACTTC.